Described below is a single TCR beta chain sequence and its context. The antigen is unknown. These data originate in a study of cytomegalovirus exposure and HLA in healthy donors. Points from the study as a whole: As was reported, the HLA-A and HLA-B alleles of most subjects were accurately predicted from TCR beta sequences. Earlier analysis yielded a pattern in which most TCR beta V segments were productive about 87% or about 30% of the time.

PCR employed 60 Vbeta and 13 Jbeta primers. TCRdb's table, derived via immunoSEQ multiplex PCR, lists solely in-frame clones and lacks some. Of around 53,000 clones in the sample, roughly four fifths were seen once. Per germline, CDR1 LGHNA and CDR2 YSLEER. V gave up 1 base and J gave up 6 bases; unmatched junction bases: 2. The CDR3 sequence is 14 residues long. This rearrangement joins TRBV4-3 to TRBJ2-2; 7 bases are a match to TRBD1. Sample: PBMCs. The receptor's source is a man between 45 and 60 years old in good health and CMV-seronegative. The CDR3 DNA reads TGCGCCAGCAGCCAAGCTACAGGGGCCGGGGAGCTGTTTTTT. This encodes CASSQATGAGELFF.